A single sample gave rise to the 23 T cell receptor beta chains below, sequenced in a study of blood T cell repertoires in COVID-19. Clones were read by immunoSEQ multiplex PCR, and TCRdb kept only the in-frame ones, dropping some. This table holds some 40,000 clones, roughly 78% found once. The sample taken for sequencing was peripheral blood. The receptors were gathered from a man aged 65 to 85 with acute or convalescent COVID-19.

V usage is TRBV6-2 or TRBV6-3 and J usage is TRBJ2-7; 7 bases agree with TRBD1. Looked up from germline, CDR1 is MNHEY and CDR2 is SVGEGT. This CDR3 is built from 13 residues. V trimming: 5 bases; J trimming: 3 bases; junction bases outside the gene matches: 4. Here the CDR3 DNA reads TGTGCCAGCAGTCCGACAGGGCGCTACGAGCAGTACTTC. Encoded protein: CASSPTGRYEQYF.

This clone was detected once. V gene TRBV25-1 combines with J gene TRBJ2-1; 9 nucleotides line up with TRBD1. Germline-derived CDR1 and CDR2 are MGHDK and SYGVNS. The CDR3 extends over 17 amino acids. V lost 3 bases to trimming and J lost 4 bases; unmatched junction nucleotides: 10. The CDR3 DNA reads TGTGCCAGCAGTGATACGGGACGGACAGGGGTGTACAATGAGCAGTTCTTC. It translates to CASSDTGRTGVYNEQFF.

This chain joins TRBV18 and TRBJ2-1; 8 nucleotides align to TRBD1. This CDR3 region has 14 residues. In germline, CDR1 is KGHSH, CDR2 LQKENI. V shed 6 bases and J 7 bases; nucleotides not matched to a gene: 8. This CDR3 reads CASSPGQGNNEQFF. Written as DNA, the CDR3 is TGTGCCAGCTCGCCCGGACAGGGAAATAATGAGCAGTTCTTC. Together with reference TRBV18 and TRBJ2-1, the CDR3 gives the full variable domain: NAGVMQNPRHLVRRRGQEARLRCSPMKGHSHVYWYRQLPEEGLKFMVYLQKENIIDESGMPKERFSAEFPKEGPSILRIQQVVRGDSAAYFCASSPGQGNNEQFFGPGTRLTVL.

This chain links TRBV6-5 with TRBJ1-4; D not resolved. Per germline, CDR1 MNHEY and CDR2 SVGAGI. The CDR3 runs 13 residues. Trimming took 6 bases from V and 7 from J, leaving 12 bases between them. CDR3 DNA sequence: TGTGCCAGCAGAGTTTTAAACAGTGAAAAACTGTTTTTT. It is translated as CASRVLNSEKLFF.

In its sample, this clone was seen a few times. The chain joins TRBV19 to TRBJ2-4; a weak D match, TRBD1 (7 bases). The CDR3 runs 14 residues. Trimming removed 4 bases from V and 15 bases from J, with 22 bases in between. Germline values: CDR1 LNHDA, CDR2 SQIVND (reference sequence). Here the CDR3 reads CASSTGQVRLGRYF. The CDR3 DNA is TGTGCCAGTAGTACAGGACAGGTCAGGCTCGGGAGGTACTTC. The full variable domain, rest sourced from reference TRBV19 and TRBJ2-4, is DGGITQSPKYLFRKEGQNVTLSCEQNLNHDAMYWYRQDPGQGLRLIYYSQIVNDFQKGDIAEGYSVSREKKESFPLTVTSAQKNPTAFYLCASSTGQVRLGRYFGAGTRLSVL.

The V and J genes are TRBV7-2 and TRBJ2-5; 13 positions agree with TRBD2. Unmatched junction bases numbered 4, after V lost 5 bases and J lost 1 base. The CDR3 covers 16 residues. The germline CDR1 and CDR2 sequences are SGHTA and FQGNSA. The CDR3 DNA follows: TGTGCCAGCAGCGTCCGACTAGCGGGGGGCCAAGAGACCCAGTACTTC. Amino acids: CASSVRLAGGQETQYF.

This chain uses TRBV18 with TRBJ1-2, with a possible D match to TRBD1 (6 bases). CDR1 is KGHSH, CDR2 LQKENI, per germline. CDR3 length: 15 amino acids. The ends were cut back, 3 bases at V and 2 bases at J, with 13 bases in the middle. CDR3 bases: TGTGCCAGCTCACCTACGACAGGAGAGAACTATGGCTACACCTTC. Protein: CASSPTTGENYGYTF.

V and J are TRBV27 and TRBJ2-3, with no clear D. V was pared by 0 bases and J by 0 bases, with 4 bases between. The germline CDR1 and CDR2 sequences are MNHEY and SMNVEV (reference sequence). This CDR3 region has 14 residues. Written as DNA, the CDR3 is TGTGCCAGCAGTTTATCGGCTAGCACAGATACGCAGTATTTT. This gives the protein CASSLSASTDTQYF.

The chain recombines TRBV3-1 (or the pseudogene TRBV3-2) with TRBJ1-4; D gene ambiguous. The germline CDR1 and CDR2 sequences are LGHDT and YNNKEL (reference sequence). The V gene lost 1 base and the J gene lost 5 bases, with 14 bases spanning the gap. This CDR3 region has 16 residues. The CDR3 protein is CASSQGRARENEKLFF. The CDR3 DNA reads TGTGCCAGCAGCCAAGGGAGGGCCAGAGAAAATGAAAAACTGTTTTTT.

Here the CDR3 reads CASSLGMDRGLTLHF. The CDR3 region has the DNA TGTGCCAGCAGCTTGGGGATGGACAGGGGGCTAACCCTCCACTTT. This chain connects TRBV5-6 to TRBJ1-6, with TRBD1 matching over 11 bases. Looked up from germline, CDR1 is SGHDT and CDR2 is YYEEEE. CDR3 length: 15 amino acids. With V trimmed by 0 bases and J by 14 bases, 7 bases remained unmatched. Full variable domain (missing parts from reference TRBV5-6 and TRBJ1-6): DAGVTQSPTHLIKTRGQQVTLRCSPKSGHDTVSWYQQALGQGPQFIFQYYEEEERQRGNFPDRFSGHQFPNYSSELNVNALLLGDSALYLCASSLGMDRGLTLHFGNGTRLTVT.

The chain recombines TRBV5-6 with TRBJ2-7, with 7 bases matching TRBD1. The CDR3 sequence is 16 residues long. CDR1 is SGHDT, CDR2 YYEEEE, per germline. The V gene end was trimmed by 2 bases and the J gene end by 0 bases; junction bases not matched to a gene: 8. The chain's CDR3 is CASSFYRGHNSYEQYF. Here the CDR3 DNA reads TGTGCCAGCAGCTTTTACAGGGGACACAACTCCTACGAGCAGTACTTC.

The chain employs TRBV29-1 and TRBJ1-1; no clear D. The CDR3 runs 12 residues. Germline CDR1 SQVTM, CDR2 ANQGSEA. V was shortened by 3 bases and J by 5 bases, with 10 bases between the two germline ends. The DNA for the CDR3 is TGCAGCGTTGATCGGGGATCGACTGAAGCTTTCTTT. The encoded protein is CSVDRGSTEAFF.

This clone was found once. The V gene is TRBV19, the J gene TRBJ2-2; weak D call: TRBD1 (5 bases). The V end lost 1 base, the J end lost 5 bases, and 8 bases lay between the germline ends. The CDR3 contains 14 residues. CDR1 and CDR2 from the germline V gene are LNHDA and SQIVND (reference sequence). CDR3 in DNA: TGTGCCAGTAGTATAGTAGCAGGGACCGGGGAGCTGTTTTTT. Protein product: CASSIVAGTGELFF.

This sequence joins TRBV2 and TRBJ2-2; 11 bases align to TRBD1. The junction had 9 bases not matched to a gene; V was cut back by 6 bases and J by 6 bases. Per the germline V gene, CDR1 is SNHLY and CDR2 is FYNNEI. The CDR3 loop spans 16 amino acids. The CDR3 reads CASRVREGQGAGELFF. CDR3 sequence (DNA): TGTGCCAGCAGAGTTAGGGAGGGACAGGGGGCCGGGGAGCTGTTTTTT.

The chain has TRBV4-3 and TRBJ2-2; possibly TRBD1 for D (6 bases). V lost 0 bases and J lost 6, with 32 bases in between. CDR1 LGHNA and CDR2 YSLEER come from the germline V gene. This CDR3 region has 22 residues. The CDR3 loop is CASSQDLTSWVKRGLGAGELFF. The CDR3 nucleotides are TGCGCCAGCAGCCAAGATCTTACTTCTTGGGTCAAAAGGGGGTTGGGGGCCGGGGAGCTGTTTTTT.

The rearrangement uses TRBV28 and TRBJ1-4; a weak D match, TRBD1 (5 bases). V lost 5 bases to trimming and J lost 0 bases, with 7 bases between them. The germline gives CDR1 MDHEN, CDR2 SYDVKM. This CDR3 is built from 14 residues. The CDR3 reads CASSRQPTNEKLFF. The CDR3 DNA reads as TGTGCCAGCAGTCGACAGCCAACTAATGAAAAACTGTTTTTT.

The chain joins TRBV7-9 to TRBJ2-1; 10 bases align to TRBD1. V dropped 1 base and J dropped 4; count of bases not matched to a gene: 7. The CDR3 covers 17 residues. CDR1 is SEHNR and CDR2 is FQNEAQ in the germline V gene (reference sequence). This CDR3 is CASSLGTGTGAYNEQFF. DNA of the CDR3: TGTGCCAGCAGCTTAGGGACCGGGACAGGGGCATACAATGAGCAGTTCTTC. Full variable domain (missing parts from reference TRBV7-9 and TRBJ2-1): DTGVSQNPRHKITKRGQNVTFRCDPISEHNRLYWYRQTLGQGPEFLTYFQNEAQLEKSRLLSDRFSAERPKGSFSTLEIQRTEQGDSAMYLCASSLGTGTGAYNEQFFGPGTRLTVL.

The chain uses TRBV24-1 and TRBJ2-5; 8 bases agree with TRBD1. CDR1 is KGHDR, CDR2 SFDVKD, per germline. V lost 3 bases, J lost 5 bases, and 7 bases stayed unmatched. This CDR3 is 15 amino acids long. CDR3 bases: TGTGCCACCAGTGATCGTGGACAGGGAGTGGAGACCCAGTACTTC. Its protein is CATSDRGQGVETQYF.

The count of this clone is one. The rearrangement joins TRBV6-2 or TRBV6-3 to TRBJ2-1, with 9 bases aligning to TRBD2. The germline CDR1 and CDR2 sequences are MNHEY and SVGEGT. The CDR3 sequence is 16 residues long. V lost 1 base and J lost 2; bases outside the gene matches: 3. CDR3 residues: CASSYWGGGAYNEQFF. The CDR3 nucleotides read TGTGCCAGCAGTTACTGGGGCGGGGGGGCCTACAATGAGCAGTTCTTC.

The chain joins TRBV20-1 to TRBJ2-7, with TRBD2 matching 7 bases. In germline, CDR1 is DFQATT, CDR2 SNEGSKA (reference sequence). V was clipped by 3 bases and J by 0 bases; unmatched bases: 5. The CDR3 consists of 14 residues. The CDR3 DNA reads as TGCAGTGCTAGTCCTAGCGGAAGCTCCTACGAGCAGTACTTC. It specifies CSASPSGSSYEQYF.

A few counts support this clone. Here the CDR3 reads CASKGTGGSPLHF. DNA of the CDR3: TGTGCCAGTAAGGGGACAGGGGGCTCACCCCTCCACTTT. The rearrangement links TRBV19 to TRBJ1-6, with TRBD1 matching over 12 bases. The CDR3 consists of 13 residues. CDR1 and CDR2 from the germline V gene are LNHDA and SQIVND (reference sequence). V was pared by 7 bases and J by 10 bases, with 2 bases of the junction left unmatched.

V gene TRBV30 combines with J gene TRBJ1-4; D is perhaps TRBD1 (5 bases). Trimming left V 2 bases short and J 0 bases short, with 10 bases between. This CDR3 is 15 amino acids long. Germline values: CDR1 GTSNPN, CDR2 SVGIG (reference sequence). CDR3 nucleotides: TGTGCCTGGAGTACCACAGGTGCAACTAATGAAAAACTGTTTTTT. It is translated as CAWSTTGATNEKLFF.

V gene TRBV15 combines with J gene TRBJ2-6; weak D call: TRBD2 (7 bases). V gave up 1 base and J gave up 2 bases, with 9 bases separating them. The CDR3 loop spans 16 amino acids. CDR1 LNHNV and CDR2 YYDKDF come from the germline V gene (reference sequence). As DNA, the CDR3 is TGTGCCACCAGCAGAGGGGGGGGCGCTGGGGCCAACGTCCTGACTTTC. As protein: CATSRGGGAGANVLTF.